These T cell receptor beta chains were read from a single sample in a study of cytomegalovirus exposure and HLA in healthy donors. Some clones are missing from TCRdb's copy, which holds only in-frame ones; the method was immunoSEQ multiplex PCR. Here the sample spans 150,000 to 250,000 clones, roughly 85% being singletons. Sequences were obtained from PBMCs. These TCRs come from a woman aged 50 to 60 in good health and CMV-seronegative. CDR3s include the opening cysteine and the closing phenylalanine or tryptophan. D genes are given only for firm matches. The listing skips clone size in some rows; elsewhere it reads once, few, many or a size class.

>TRBV5-1|once|14|TRBD1|TRBJ1-2
CASSAQGEGYGYTF
TGCGCCAGCAGCGCGCAGGGGGAAGGGTATGGCTACACCTTC
>TRBV7-7|.|16|.|TRBJ1-4
CASSFMRFATNEKLFF
TGTGCCAGCAGCTTTATGAGATTTGCAACTAATGAAAAACTGTTTTTT
>TRBV7-9|once|16|TRBD1|TRBJ2-2
CASSPGGTGFTGELFF
TGTGCCAGCAGCCCGGGTGGGACAGGGTTCACCGGGGAGCTGTTTTTT
>TRBV19|few|15|TRBD1|TRBJ1-1
CASSIPGQGAKEAFF
TGTGCCAGTAGTATCCCGGGACAGGGGGCGAAGGAAGCTTTCTTT
>TRBV30|.|15|.|TRBJ1-4
CAWSPLDSPNEKLFF
TGTGCCTGGAGCCCCCTTGACAGCCCTAATGAAAAACTGTTTTTT
>TRBV7-9|.|17|.|TRBJ2-1
CASSNLKGGKPYNEQFF
TGTGCCAGCAGCAATCTCAAGGGCGGGAAACCCTACAATGAGCAGTTCTTC
>TRBV30|few|14|TRBD2|TRBJ2-7
CAWSVLAAPYEQYF
TGTGCCTGGAGTGTTCTAGCGGCTCCCTACGAGCAGTACTTC
>TRBV7-2|.|16|TRBD2|TRBJ2-5
CASRLSGTSVQETQYF
TGTGCCAGCAGGTTATCCGGGACTAGCGTCCAAGAGACCCAGTACTTC
>TRBV10-2|once|13|.|TRBJ1-1
CASSVQRNTEAFF
TGCGCCAGCAGTGTACAGAGGAACACTGAAGCTTTCTTT
>TRBV28|.|13|.|TRBJ1-5
CASSLGRNQPQHF
TGTGCCAGCAGTTTAGGGCGTAATCAGCCCCAGCATTTT
>TRBV28|.|15|TRBD1|TRBJ2-5
CASSILDRDQETQYF
TGTGCCAGCAGTATCCTCGACAGGGACCAAGAGACCCAGTACTTC
>TRBV28|.|14|TRBD1|TRBJ2-7
CASSFGTGTYEQYF
TGTGCCAGCAGTTTCGGGACAGGGACCTACGAGCAGTACTTC
>TRBV6-5|.|14|.|TRBJ1-2
CASSYSPRTVGYTF
TGTGCCAGCAGTTACTCCCCCCGGACAGTTGGCTACACCTTC
>TRBV9|.|15|.|TRBJ2-7
CASSTRERIIYEQYF
TGTGCCAGCAGCACCAGGGAACGGATCATCTACGAGCAGTACTTC
>TRBV7-2|.|14|.|TRBJ1-5
CASSPQMGEQPQHF
TGTGCCAGCAGCCCCCAGATGGGAGAACAGCCCCAGCATTTT
>TRBV28|.|14|.|TRBJ2-7
CASSLLQGRAEQYF
TGTGCCAGCAGTTTATTGCAGGGTCGGGCCGAGCAGTACTTC
>TRBV9|.|16|TRBD1|TRBJ1-2
CASNLLTGAMDYGYTF
TGTGCCAGCAACCTTCTTACAGGGGCAATGGACTATGGCTACACCTTC
>TRBV18|.|14|TRBD1|TRBJ1-1
CASSPDRVSTEAFF
TGTGCCAGCTCACCGGACAGGGTGAGCACTGAAGCTTTCTTT
>TRBV27|.|14|.|TRBJ2-3
CASSPSLSTDTQYF
TGTGCCAGCAGTCCTAGTCTTAGCACAGATACGCAGTATTTT
>TRBV27|.|15|TRBD2|TRBJ2-1
CASSYASGSVNEQFF
TGTGCCAGCAGTTACGCTAGCGGGAGTGTAAATGAGCAGTTCTTC
>TRBV11-2|.|14|.|TRBJ1-2
CASSLGRMSYGYTF
TGTGCCAGCAGCTTAGGGAGGATGTCCTATGGCTACACCTTC
>TRBV5-6|.|15|TRBD2|TRBJ2-1
CASRRGLAGYNEQFF
TGTGCCAGCAGAAGGGGACTAGCGGGATACAATGAGCAGTTCTTC
>TRBV28|few|14|.|TRBJ2-2
CASAEGGVTGELFF
TGTGCCAGCGCCGAGGGTGGAGTCACCGGGGAGCTGTTTTTT
>TRBV27|.|15|TRBD1|TRBJ2-7
CASSDGTGGTYEQYF
TGTGCCAGCAGTGACGGGACAGGGGGGACCTACGAGCAGTACTTC
>TRBV28|.|17|TRBD2|TRBJ2-1
CASKGLAGGPTYNEQFF
TGTGCCAGCAAGGGGCTAGCGGGAGGGCCGACCTACAATGAGCAGTTCTTC
>TRBV5-1|.|16|TRBD1|TRBJ2-2
CASSRDRGLDTGELFF
TGCGCCAGCAGCCGGGACAGGGGGCTTGACACCGGGGAGCTGTTTTTT
>TRBV28|.|16|.|TRBJ2-7
CASSTEQGWGSHEQYF
TGTGCCAGCAGTACGGAACAGGGCTGGGGGTCCCACGAGCAGTACTTC
>TRBV6-1|.|15|TRBD1|TRBJ1-2
CASSEALDRAIGYTF
TGTGCCAGCAGTGAAGCTTTGGACAGGGCGATCGGCTACACCTTC
>TRBV30|once|17|.|TRBJ1-5
CAWSEAGRGYSNQPQHF
TGTGCCTGGAGTGAGGCAGGAAGGGGGTATAGCAATCAGCCCCAGCATTTT
>TRBV5-1|.|13|TRBD1|TRBJ2-7
CASSFGTVYEQYF
TGCGCCAGCAGCTTCGGGACAGTATACGAGCAGTACTTC
>TRBV7-2|.|15|.|TRBJ1-5
CASSYSGLGRQPQHF
TGTGCCAGCAGCTACTCGGGGTTAGGTCGTCAGCCCCAGCATTTT